Listed here are 19 T cell receptor beta chains from one sample, sequenced in a study of cytomegalovirus exposure and HLA in healthy donors. Researchers ran the PCR with 60 Vbeta and 13 Jbeta primers. Data came from immunoSEQ multiplex PCR; TCRdb stores just in-frame clones and leaves some out. This sample has roughly 150,000 clones; 82% occur once, and the top ten carry over 1.2%. The specimen sequenced was PBMCs. The source is a girl aged 5-17 years in good health and CMV-seropositive.

The rearrangement uses TRBV7-2 and TRBJ1-2, with 7 bases fitting TRBD1. There are 14 residues in the CDR3. V was clipped by 6 bases and J by 4 bases; unmatched bases: 8. Germline V gene lookup returns CDR1 SGHTA and CDR2 FQGNSA. CDR3 bases: TGTGCCAGCAGAAAACCGACAGGGCGCTATGGCTACACCTTC. It is translated as CASRKPTGRYGYTF.

The chain uses TRBV7-2 and TRBJ2-7, with D perhaps matching TRBD1 (6 bases). The CDR3 consists of 14 residues. V shed 5 bases and J shed 3 bases, with 14 bases lying between them. CDR1 is SGHTA and CDR2 is FQGNSA in the germline V gene. The CDR3 DNA reads TGTGCCAGCAGCCCCAGGGACATACTCTACGAGCAGTACTTC. This gives the protein CASSPRDILYEQYF.

This chain uses TRBV5-8 with TRBJ1-1; 7 nucleotides match TRBD1. CDR1 and CDR2 from the germline V gene are SGHTS and YDEGEE. Trimming at V came to 2 bases and at J to 2 bases, leaving 3 bases not matched to a gene. The CDR3 spans 14 residues. This chain's CDR3 is CASSLRGGNTEAFF. For the CDR3, the DNA is TGTGCCAGCAGCTTAAGAGGGGGCAACACTGAAGCTTTCTTT. The full variable domain, completed using reference TRBV5-8 and TRBJ1-1, is EAGVTQSPTHLIKTRGQQATLRCSPISGHTSVYWYQQALGLGLQFLLWYDEGEERNRGNFPPRFSGRQFPNYSSELNVNALELEDSALYLCASSLRGGNTEAFFGQGTRLTVV.

The V gene is TRBV11-2, the J gene TRBJ2-4; 8 bases are a match to TRBD2. Looked up from germline, CDR1 is SGHAT and CDR2 is FQNNGV. The V gene end was trimmed by 3 bases and the J gene end by 9 bases; junction bases not matched to a gene: 7. CDR3 size: 14 residues. The DNA of the CDR3 is TGTGCCAGCAGCTTCGATAGCGGGACCACCATTCAGTACTTC. It yields the protein CASSFDSGTTIQYF. Variable domain in full (rest from reference TRBV11-2 and TRBJ2-4): EAGVAQSPRYKIIEKRQSVAFWCNPISGHATLYWYQQILGQGPKLLIQFQNNGVVDDSQLPKDRFSAERLKGVDSTLKIQPAKLEDSAVYLCASSFDSGTTIQYFGAGTRLSVL.

The CDR3 spells CASSSRANVLTF. The DNA for the CDR3 is TGTGCCAGCAGTTCCAGGGCCAACGTCCTGACTTTC. V gene TRBV27 combines with J gene TRBJ2-6; D not certain. V lost 4 bases and J lost 5, with 3 bases in between. Per the germline V gene, CDR1 is MNHEY and CDR2 is SMNVEV (reference sequence). CDR3 length: 12 residues. Combining the CDR3 with reference TRBV27 and TRBJ2-6 gives the whole variable domain EAQVTQNPRYLITVTGKKLTVTCSQNMNHEYMSWYRQDPGLGLRQIYYSMNVEVTDKGDVPEGYKVSRKEKRNFPLILESPSPNQTSLYFCASSSRANVLTFGAGSRLTVL.

The CDR3 reads CASSRDRGGYNEQFF. CDR3 coding DNA: TGTGCCAGCTCGAGAGACAGGGGTGGATACAATGAGCAGTTCTTC. The chain employs TRBV18 and TRBJ2-1, with TRBD1 matching 8 bases. V was clipped by 6 bases and J by 4 bases; unmatched bases: 8. The CDR3 covers 15 residues. Germline-derived CDR1 and CDR2 are KGHSH and LQKENI.

The chain carries TRBV10-1 and TRBJ1-3; the D is unclear. This CDR3 contains 13 residues. CDR1 and CDR2 from the germline V gene are WNHNN and SYGVQD (reference sequence). Deletions cut 6 bases from V and 4 bases from J, with 10 bases between. The CDR3 reads CASSLGGGNTIYF. The DNA for the CDR3 is TGCGCCAGCAGCCTGGGAGGGGGAAACACCATATATTTT.

The chain couples TRBV29-1 to TRBJ1-2; the D gene is possibly TRBD1 (5 bases). V was clipped by 4 bases and J by 2 bases, with 11 bases between them. The CDR3 totals 13 residues. Germline-derived CDR1 and CDR2 are SQVTM and ANQGSEA. CDR3 sequence reads: CSVGTDKNYGYTF. In DNA form, the CDR3 reads TGCAGCGTTGGGACGGACAAAAACTATGGCTACACCTTC.

This clone showed up just once. The V gene is TRBV5-1, the J gene TRBJ1-3, with D perhaps matching TRBD1 (5 bases). The CDR3 runs to 15 residues. V was trimmed by 5 bases and J by 8 bases, leaving 20 bases between them. The germline V gene encodes CDR1 SGHRS and CDR2 YFSETQ. CDR3 coding DNA: TGCGCCAGCAGGGGAGGTATCCGAGGGGCGGACACCATATATTTT. Its protein product is CASRGGIRGADTIYF.

The chain links TRBV28 to TRBJ1-5; D gene uncertain. The CDR3 is made up of 12 amino acids. The V end was cut by 5 bases, the J end by 10 bases, with 12 bases between. Germline V lookup: CDR1 MDHEN, CDR2 SYDVKM. DNA for the CDR3: TGTGCCAGCAGTGCCCCTCTAAGCCCCCAGCATTTT. Amino acids: CASSAPLSPQHF.

The CDR3 sequence is CASSQKRGTSDTDTQYF. The CDR3 DNA sequence: TGTGCCAGCAGCCAAAAACGCGGGACTAGCGACACAGATACGCAGTATTTT. The chain couples TRBV14 to TRBJ2-3; 10 bases map to TRBD2. Germline-derived CDR1 and CDR2 are SGHDN and FVKESK. This CDR3 contains 17 residues. V shed 2 bases and J 2 bases; nucleotides not matched to a gene: 7.

The chain has TRBV25-1 and TRBJ2-7, with 9 bases lining up with TRBD2. The junction had 9 bases not matched to a gene; V was cut back by 3 bases and J by 3 bases. The CDR3 extends over 16 amino acids. Germline V gene lookup returns CDR1 MGHDK and CDR2 SYGVNS. CDR3 in amino acids: CASSDGLAGSFYEQYF. For the CDR3, the DNA is TGTGCCAGCAGTGACGGCCTAGCGGGGTCTTTCTACGAGCAGTACTTC.

The chain carries TRBV28 and TRBJ2-6, with 11 bases identical to TRBD1. V was pared by 4 bases and J by 3 bases, with 5 bases of the junction left unmatched. The CDR3 is made up of 17 amino acids. Germline V gives CDR1 MDHEN, CDR2 SYDVKM. CDR3 nucleotides: TGTGCCAGCAGTTCTCCGGGACAGGGGGGTGGGGCCAACGTCCTGACTTTC. It specifies CASSSPGQGGGANVLTF. The variable domain in full, with the rest retrieved from reference TRBV28 and TRBJ2-6, is DVKVTQSSRYLVKRTGEKVFLECVQDMDHENMFWYRQDPGLGLRLIYFSYDVKMKEKGDIPEGYSVSREKKERFSLILESASTNQTSMYLCASSSPGQGGGANVLTFGAGSRLTVL.

The V call is TRBV6-5, the J call TRBJ1-1; the D is unclear. This CDR3 comprises 16 residues. Trimming removed 0 bases from V and 0 bases from J, with 11 bases in between. Germline loops: CDR1 MNHEY, CDR2 SVGAGI. Written as DNA, the CDR3 is TGTGCCAGCAGTTACTCGTCTAAGAGATTGAACACTGAAGCTTTCTTT. Protein: CASSYSSKRLNTEAFF.

The chain has TRBV9 and TRBJ2-7; 15 nucleotides line up with TRBD2. V lost 3 bases, J lost 6 bases, and 10 bases stayed unmatched. CDR1 and CDR2 (germline): SGDLS, YYNGEE. The CDR3 has 17 residues. The CDR3 DNA reads TGTGCCAGCAGCGAACAAGGACTAGCGGGAGGGGGCAGCGAGCAGTACTTC. Its translation: CASSEQGLAGGGSEQYF.

This clone came up a few times. This rearrangement joins TRBV28 to TRBJ2-1; D call uncertain. Trimming cost V 6 bases and J 5 bases, with 23 bases left between them. The CDR3 spans 17 residues. Germline V gives CDR1 MDHEN, CDR2 SYDVKM. The CDR3 DNA reads as TGTGCCAGCAGCCCCCCCGGGTTCGGTGGTTCCGACAATGAGCAGTTCTTC. This codes for CASSPPGFGGSDNEQFF.

The chain joins TRBV19 to TRBJ1-1; D might be TRBD1 (5 bases). Looked up from germline, CDR1 is LNHDA and CDR2 is SQIVND (reference sequence). V was shortened by 8 bases and J by 1 base, with 14 bases between the two germline ends. This CDR3 has 14 amino acids. In nucleotides, the CDR3 is TGTGCCAGTTTCGACAGTATTTGGAACACTGAAGCTTTCTTT. This translates into CASFDSIWNTEAFF.

V gene TRBV28 combines with J gene TRBJ2-7; possible D gene TRBD2, 6 bases. The CDR3 totals 12 residues. V shed 2 bases and J shed 7 bases, with 9 bases lying between them. The germline V gene encodes CDR1 MDHEN and CDR2 SYDVKM. The CDR3 here is CASSLTGGEQYF. The CDR3 DNA is TGTGCCAGCAGTTTAACCGGAGGGGAGCAGTACTTC.

This chain uses TRBV2 with TRBJ2-1, with 9 bases matching TRBD1. V was pared by 8 bases and J by 9 bases, with 5 bases of the junction left unmatched. Per the germline V gene, CDR1 is SNHLY and CDR2 is FYNNEI. The CDR3 sequence is 12 residues long. The CDR3 region has the DNA TGTGCCAGCCAACAGGGGGCTGTTGAGCAGTTCTTC. This translates into CASQQGAVEQFF.